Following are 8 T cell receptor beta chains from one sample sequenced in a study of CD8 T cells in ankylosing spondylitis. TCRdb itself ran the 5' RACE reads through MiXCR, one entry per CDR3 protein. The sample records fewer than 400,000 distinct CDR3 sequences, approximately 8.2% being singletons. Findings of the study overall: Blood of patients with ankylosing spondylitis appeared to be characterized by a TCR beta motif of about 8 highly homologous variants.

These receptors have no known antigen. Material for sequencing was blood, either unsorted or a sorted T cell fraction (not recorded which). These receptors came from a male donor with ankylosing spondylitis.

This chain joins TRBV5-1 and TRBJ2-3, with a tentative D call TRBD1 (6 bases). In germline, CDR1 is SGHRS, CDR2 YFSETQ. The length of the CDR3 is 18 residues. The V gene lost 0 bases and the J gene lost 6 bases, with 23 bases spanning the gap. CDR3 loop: CASSLDGQQKYIPDTQYF. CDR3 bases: TGCGCCAGCAGCTTGGACGGACAGCAAAAATACATACCGGATACGCAGTATTTT.

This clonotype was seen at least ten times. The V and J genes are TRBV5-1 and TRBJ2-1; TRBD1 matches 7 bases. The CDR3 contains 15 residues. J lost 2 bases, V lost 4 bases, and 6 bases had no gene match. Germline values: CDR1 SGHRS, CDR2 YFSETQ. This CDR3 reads CASSIRQGAYNEQFF. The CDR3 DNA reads TGCGCCAGCAGCATCCGACAGGGCGCCTACAATGAGCAGTTCTTC.

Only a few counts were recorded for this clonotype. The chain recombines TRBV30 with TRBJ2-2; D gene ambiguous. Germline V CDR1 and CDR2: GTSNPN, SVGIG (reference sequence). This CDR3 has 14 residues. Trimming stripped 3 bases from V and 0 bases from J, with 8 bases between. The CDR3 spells CAWRRIANTGELFF. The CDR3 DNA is TGTGCCTGGAGACGCATCGCGAACACCGGGGAGCTGTTTTTT.

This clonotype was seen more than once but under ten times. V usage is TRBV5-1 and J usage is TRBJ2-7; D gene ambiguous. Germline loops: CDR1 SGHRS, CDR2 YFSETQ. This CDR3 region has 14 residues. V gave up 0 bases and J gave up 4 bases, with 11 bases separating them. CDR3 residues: CASSLEVDVYEQYF. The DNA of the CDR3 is TGCGCCAGCAGCTTGGAAGTGGATGTTTACGAGCAGTACTTC.

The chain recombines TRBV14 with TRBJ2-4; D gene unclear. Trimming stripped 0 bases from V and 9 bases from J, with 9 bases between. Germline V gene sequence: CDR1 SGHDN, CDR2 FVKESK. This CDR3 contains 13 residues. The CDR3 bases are TGTGCCAGCAGCCAAGATTGGAACAGCATTCAGTACTTC. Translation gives CASSQDWNSIQYF.

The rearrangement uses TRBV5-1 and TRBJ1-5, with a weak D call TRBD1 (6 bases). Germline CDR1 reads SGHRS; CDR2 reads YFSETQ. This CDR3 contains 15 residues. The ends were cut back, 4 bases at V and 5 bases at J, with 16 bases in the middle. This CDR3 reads CASSPLGGGDQPQHF. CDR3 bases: TGCGCCAGCAGCCCCCTGGGGGGGGGCGATCAGCCCCAGCATTTT.

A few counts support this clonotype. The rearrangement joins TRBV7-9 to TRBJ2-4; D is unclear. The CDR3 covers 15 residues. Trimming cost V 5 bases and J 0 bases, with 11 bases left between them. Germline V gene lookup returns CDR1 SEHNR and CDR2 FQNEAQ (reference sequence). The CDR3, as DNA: TGTGCCAGCAGCCCCCCCGCCATAGCCAAAAACATTCAGTACTTC. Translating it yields CASSPPAIAKNIQYF. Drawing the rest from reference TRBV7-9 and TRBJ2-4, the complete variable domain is DTGVSQNPRHKITKRGQNVTFRCDPISEHNRLYWYRQTLGQGPEFLTYFQNEAQLEKSRLLSDRFSAERPKGSFSTLEIQRTEQGDSAMYLCASSPPAIAKNIQYFGAGTRLSVL.

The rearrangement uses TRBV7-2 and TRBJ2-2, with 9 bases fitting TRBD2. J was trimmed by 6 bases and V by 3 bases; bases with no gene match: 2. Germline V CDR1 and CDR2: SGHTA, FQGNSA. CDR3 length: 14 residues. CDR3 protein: CASSLPSGAGELFF. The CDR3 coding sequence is TGTGCCAGCAGCTTGCCTAGCGGGGCCGGGGAGCTGTTTTTT.